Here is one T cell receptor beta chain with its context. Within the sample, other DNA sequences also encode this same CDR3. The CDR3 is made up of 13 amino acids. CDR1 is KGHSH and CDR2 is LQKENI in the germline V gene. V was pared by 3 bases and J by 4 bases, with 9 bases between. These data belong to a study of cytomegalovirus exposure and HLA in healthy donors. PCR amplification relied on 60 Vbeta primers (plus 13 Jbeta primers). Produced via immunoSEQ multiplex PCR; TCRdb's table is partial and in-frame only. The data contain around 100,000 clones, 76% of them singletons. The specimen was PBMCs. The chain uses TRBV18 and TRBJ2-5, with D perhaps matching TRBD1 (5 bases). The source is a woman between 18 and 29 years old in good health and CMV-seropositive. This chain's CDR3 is CASSPRVGETQYF. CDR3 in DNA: TGTGCCAGCTCACCCAGGGTCGGAGAGACCCAGTACTTC.